This T cell receptor (beta chain) was identified in a study of T cell changes during pregnancy in multiple sclerosis. The CDR3 runs to 12 residues. The germline CDR1 and CDR2 sequences are SGHDT and YYEEEE. V was shortened by 7 bases and J by 12 bases, with 17 bases between the two germline ends. Data came from immunoSEQ multiplex PCR; TCRdb stores just in-frame clones and leaves some out. The table lists approximately 99,000 clones, about nine tenths of them singletons, with about 0.75% in the top ten. The source material was peripheral blood, sampled in the second trimester of pregnancy. The receptor was isolated from a female donor in good health, enrolled as a control in a pregnancy study. The chain couples TRBV5-6 to TRBJ2-1; tentative D call: TRBD1 (6 bases). The CDR3 coding sequence is TGTGCCAGCGGGGGCAACTCCCAGGCGCAGTTCTTC. Its translation is CASGGNSQAQFF.